The T cell receptor beta chain described here comes from a study of PD-1 blockade in classical Hodgkin lymphoma. General observations from the study: At C4D1, TCR diversity had climbed significantly for CD4+ cells, though not for CD8+ cells. Newly diagnosed patients reportedly had lower baseline TCR diversity than healthy donors. Lower baseline TCR diversity marked trial partial responders and progressors.

The table came from immunoSEQ multiplex PCR; TCRdb's copy has only in-frame clones and leaves some out. The top ten hold about 1.5% of the sample, which has 10,000 or so clones, 75% to 90% seen once. Concerning this clone itself: No antigen is known for it.

Time point denoted: cycle 4 day 1 (C4D1), after around six weeks of nivolumab. The patients all showed relapse after autologous stem cell transplantation, while their brentuximab vedotin exposure varied. By magnetic negative selection, CD4+ T cells were purified from thawed PBMCs. The source was CD4+ T cells from blood, collected before the fourth cycle of nivolumab. The sequence derives from a human donor with classical Hodgkin lymphoma.

CDR3 sequence: CASSLRGEEQYF. CDR3 nucleotide sequence: TGTGCCAGCAGCTTGCGGGGTGAAGAGCAGTACTTC. This chain joins TRBV11-3 and TRBJ2-7, with D maybe TRBD2 (6 bases). The V gene's germline CDR1 is SGHNT and CDR2 YENEEA. Trimming left V 3 bases short and J 7 bases short, with 10 bases between. CDR3 length: 12 residues.